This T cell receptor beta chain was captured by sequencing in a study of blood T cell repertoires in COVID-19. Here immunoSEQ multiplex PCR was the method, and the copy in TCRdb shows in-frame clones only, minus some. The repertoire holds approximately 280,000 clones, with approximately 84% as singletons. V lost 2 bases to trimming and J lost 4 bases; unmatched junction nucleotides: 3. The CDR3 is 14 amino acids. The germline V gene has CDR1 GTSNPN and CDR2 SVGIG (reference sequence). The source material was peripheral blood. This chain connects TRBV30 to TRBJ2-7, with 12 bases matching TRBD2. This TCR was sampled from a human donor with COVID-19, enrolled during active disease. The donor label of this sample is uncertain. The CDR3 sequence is CAWSRLAGGYEQYF. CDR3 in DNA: TGTGCCTGGAGTAGGCTAGCGGGAGGGTACGAGCAGTACTTC.